The 20 T cell receptor beta chains below were found in one sample sequenced in a study of Ad26.COV2.S vaccination and SARS-CoV-2 variants. Clones were read by immunoSEQ multiplex PCR, and TCRdb kept only the in-frame ones, dropping some. The sample lists 300,000 to 500,000 clones, about 88% occurring once. Specified treatment: about 20 received Ad26.COV2.S at low or high dose, single or two shots; roughly 5 received placebo; per-sample allocation not given. It was on day 63 after the first vaccine or placebo injection that samples were taken. The specimen comprised peripheral blood, sampled in a trial of Ad26.COV2.S vaccine versus placebo. The receptors were sampled from a person between 18 and 65 years old who received the Ad26.COV2.S COVID-19 vaccine or a placebo.

The V call is TRBV4-1, the J call TRBJ2-1; D tentatively reads TRBD1 or TRBD2 (5 bases each). Trimming stripped 5 bases from V and 0 bases from J, with 14 bases between. Looked up from germline, CDR1 is MGHRA and CDR2 is YSYEKL. The CDR3 has 16 amino acids. CDR3 in amino acids: CASSSLRDGSYNEQFF. The DNA of the CDR3 is TGCGCCAGCAGCTCACTCCGGGACGGCTCCTACAATGAGCAGTTCTTC.

The chain uses TRBV7-2 and TRBJ1-6; unclear D gene. The CDR3 length is 11 residues. V was cut by 8 bases and J by 7 bases, with 6 bases left in between. CDR1 is SGHTA, CDR2 FQGNSA, per germline. CDR3 DNA: TGTGCCAGCGGGCCCAATTCACCCCTCCACTTT. Residues: CASGPNSPLHF.

The rearrangement links TRBV5-1 to TRBJ2-1; 11 bases are a match to TRBD1. The germline CDR1 and CDR2 sequences are SGHRS and YFSETQ. Trimming removed 4 bases from V and 6 bases from J; junction bases left unmatched: 6. There are 15 residues in the CDR3. The CDR3 coding sequence is TGCGCCAGCAGCCCCGGACAGGGGGCCTTCAATGAGCAGTTCTTC. Translation: CASSPGQGAFNEQFF.

This chain connects TRBV7-2 to TRBJ1-5; D may be TRBD1 (5 bases). V was pared by 2 bases and J by 5 bases, with 7 bases between. The CDR3 loop spans 13 amino acids. Germline-derived CDR1 and CDR2 are SGHTA and FQGNSA. Written as DNA, the CDR3 is TGTGCCAGCAGCTTACAGGGACATCAGCCCCAGCATTTT. It encodes CASSLQGHQPQHF.

CDR3 amino acids: CASSPRQGVDQPQHF. The CDR3 DNA reads as TGTGCCAGCAGTCCCCGACAGGGAGTAGATCAGCCCCAGCATTTT. V gene TRBV7-2 combines with J gene TRBJ1-5, with 7 nucleotides matching TRBD1. Germline V gene lookup returns CDR1 SGHTA and CDR2 FQGNSA. This CDR3 region has 15 residues. V gave up 6 bases and J gave up 5 bases; unmatched junction bases: 10.

V and J are TRBV11-2 and TRBJ2-7, with a tentative D call TRBD2 (5 bases). CDR1 and CDR2 (germline): SGHAT, FQNNGV. The CDR3 covers 15 residues. Deletions cut 0 bases from V and 3 bases from J, with 12 bases between. CDR3 in amino acids: CASSLDRDGSYEQYF. CDR3 DNA: TGTGCCAGCAGCTTAGATCGGGATGGGAGCTACGAGCAGTACTTC.

The V call is TRBV12-3 or TRBV12-4, the J call TRBJ2-7; no clear D gene. V was trimmed by 5 bases and J by 5 bases, leaving 13 bases between them. The length of the CDR3 is 13 residues. CDR3 bases: TGTGCCAGCAGTCGGACCCAACTAAACGAGCAGTACTTC. It codes for CASSRTQLNEQYF.

The rearrangement uses TRBV5-4 and TRBJ2-5; 7 nucleotides agree with TRBD1. Germline CDR1 is SGHNT and CDR2 is YYREEE (reference sequence). The trim removed 6 bases at V and 2 bases at J, leaving 4 bases unmatched. This CDR3 region has 13 residues. CDR3 sequence: CASTKGAQETQYF. The DNA of the CDR3 is TGTGCCAGCACGAAGGGGGCGCAAGAGACCCAGTACTTC.

The chain couples TRBV13 to TRBJ2-3; D gene unclear. There are 16 residues in the CDR3. Trimming pared 1 base from V and 0 bases from J, leaving 11 bases between. From germline, CDR1 is PRHDT and CDR2 FYEKMQ (reference sequence). CDR3: CASSLDRQASTDTQYF. The CDR3 coding sequence is TGTGCCAGCAGCTTAGACCGGCAGGCTAGCACAGATACGCAGTATTTT. Variable domain in full (rest from reference TRBV13 and TRBJ2-3): AAGVIQSPRHLIKEKRETATLKCYPIPRHDTVYWYQQGPGQDPQFLISFYEKMQSDKGSIPDRFSAQQFSDYHSELNMSSLELGDSALYFCASSLDRQASTDTQYFGPGTRLTVL.

This clone has a handful of counts. J is TRBJ2-7 and V is TRBV5-8, with D unclear. Per the germline V gene, CDR1 is SGHTS and CDR2 is YDEGEE. The V gene lost 1 base and the J gene lost 3 bases, with 11 bases spanning the gap. The CDR3 consists of 14 residues. CDR3 DNA: TGTGCCAGCAGCTTGCGCACAGAAATCTACGAGCAGTACTTC. This encodes CASSLRTEIYEQYF.

This clone was seen only once. The chain links TRBV19 to TRBJ2-5, with a tentative D call TRBD1 (5 bases). The CDR3 sequence is 13 residues long. Germline values: CDR1 LNHDA, CDR2 SQIVND (reference sequence). The V end was cut by 10 bases, the J end by 4 bases, with 16 bases between. CDR3 loop: CATADSRGETQYF. The DNA of the CDR3 is TGTGCCACCGCCGACAGTCGAGGAGAGACCCAGTACTTC. Supplemented by reference TRBV19 and TRBJ2-5, the full variable domain reads DGGITQSPKYLFRKEGQNVTLSCEQNLNHDAMYWYRQDPGQGLRLIYYSQIVNDFQKGDIAEGYSVSREKKESFPLTVTSAQKNPTAFYLCATADSRGETQYFGPGTRLLVL.

The chain uses TRBV7-9 and TRBJ1-1; possible D gene TRBD1, 6 bases. The CDR3 has 13 amino acids. Germline V gene lookup returns CDR1 SEHNR and CDR2 FQNEAQ (reference sequence). The ends were cut back, 3 bases at V and 9 bases at J, with 14 bases in the middle. The CDR3 sequence: CASSFSDSPQAFF. In DNA, the CDR3 is TGTGCCAGCAGCTTCTCGGACAGCCCCCAAGCTTTCTTT.

CDR3 sequence reads: CASNLLQGGDGYTF. As DNA, the CDR3 is TGTGCCAGCAATTTACTACAGGGGGGCGATGGCTACACCTTC. V usage is TRBV6-5 and J usage is TRBJ1-2; 8 bases match TRBD1. Germline values: CDR1 MNHEY, CDR2 SVGAGI. Losses at the gene ends were 7 bases for V and 6 bases for J; bases not matched to a gene: 10. There are 14 residues in the CDR3.

The chain recombines TRBV29-1 with TRBJ1-2; D is unresolved. Trimming removed 5 bases from V and 7 bases from J, with 5 bases in between. This CDR3 contains 9 residues. Germline V gene lookup returns CDR1 SQVTM and CDR2 ANQGSEA. The CDR3 sequence: CSVPGGYTF. The CDR3 DNA reads as TGCAGCGTTCCGGGTGGCTACACCTTC.

The gene calls are TRBV5-1 and TRBJ1-2; D is uncertain. V lost 0 bases and J 0 bases, leaving 6 bases between the germline ends. There are 14 residues in the CDR3. Germline V gene sequence: CDR1 SGHRS, CDR2 YFSETQ. CDR3 coding DNA: TGCGCCAGCAGCTTGGAAGCACCTAACTATGGCTACACCTTC. Translated, it gives CASSLEAPNYGYTF.

The J gene is TRBJ2-3, the V gene TRBV5-1; D not resolved. The CDR3 loop spans 15 amino acids. V gave up 2 bases and J gave up 0 bases, with 10 bases separating them. The germline CDR1 and CDR2 sequences are SGHRS and YFSETQ. The CDR3: CASSFGRPSTDTQYF. DNA of the CDR3: TGCGCCAGCAGCTTCGGCAGGCCTAGCACAGATACGCAGTATTTT.

This clone has just one count. The chain employs TRBV7-2 and TRBJ2-7, with D perhaps assigned TRBD1 or TRBD2 (5 bases each). In germline, CDR1 is SGHTA, CDR2 FQGNSA. V dropped 5 bases and J dropped 2 bases, with 13 bases sitting between them. This CDR3 spans 14 amino acids. The CDR3, as DNA: TGTGCCAGCAGCCGCCGGGACGGGCCCTACGAGCAGTACTTC. It specifies CASSRRDGPYEQYF.

The chain carries TRBV7-9 and TRBJ2-3; D is unclear. The CDR3 loop spans 14 amino acids. The germline V and J ends were trimmed by 1 base and 1 base, with 6 bases remaining between them. Germline V gives CDR1 SEHNR, CDR2 FQNEAQ (reference sequence). The CDR3 DNA is TGTGCCAGCAGCTTAGAGGACGGCACAGATACGCAGTATTTT. This translates into CASSLEDGTDTQYF.

This clone appeared once. This rearrangement joins TRBV29-1 to TRBJ1-1, with D uncertain. The ends were cut back, 4 bases at V and 4 bases at J, with 13 bases in the middle. Germline CDR1 SQVTM, CDR2 ANQGSEA. CDR3 size: 13 residues. The CDR3: CSVGKPVGTEAFF. The CDR3, as DNA: TGCAGCGTTGGTAAGCCGGTCGGCACTGAAGCTTTCTTT.

The chain has TRBV5-1 and TRBJ2-3; D gene uncertain. This CDR3 has 13 amino acids. Trimming removed 4 bases from V and 4 bases from J, with 10 bases in between. In germline, CDR1 is SGHRS, CDR2 YFSETQ. Here the CDR3 reads CASSRLGPDTQYF. The CDR3 bases are TGCGCCAGCAGCCGCCTCGGCCCAGATACGCAGTATTTT. Looking up the rest from reference TRBV5-1 and TRBJ2-3 gives the full variable domain: KAGVTQTPRYLIKTRGQQVTLSCSPISGHRSVSWYQQTPGQGLQFLFEYFSETQRNKGNFPGRFSGRQFSNSRSEMNVSTLELGDSALYLCASSRLGPDTQYFGPGTRLTVL.